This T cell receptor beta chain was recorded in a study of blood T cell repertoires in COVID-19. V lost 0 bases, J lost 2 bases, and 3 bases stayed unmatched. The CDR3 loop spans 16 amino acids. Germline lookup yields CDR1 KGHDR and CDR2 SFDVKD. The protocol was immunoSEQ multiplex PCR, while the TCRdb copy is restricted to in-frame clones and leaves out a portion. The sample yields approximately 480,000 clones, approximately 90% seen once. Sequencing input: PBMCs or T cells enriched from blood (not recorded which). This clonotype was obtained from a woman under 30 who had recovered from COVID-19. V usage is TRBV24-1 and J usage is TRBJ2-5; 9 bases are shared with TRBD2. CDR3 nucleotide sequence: TGTGCCACCAGTGATTTGGGAGCGGGGGGACAAGAGACCCAGTACTTC. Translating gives CATSDLGAGGQETQYF.